Included here is one T cell receptor beta chain sequence, with context. As yet, its antigen is unknown. Indicated treatment: roughly 10-day PBMC culture with coronavirus spike peptide pools or control peptides (ViraFEST assay). PCR tests turned positive between March and December 2020, before US Alpha, Beta and Delta variants. A half-volume replacement of the medium with fresh IL-2 medium was performed on days 3 and 7. The assay that was used to sequence DNA from cultured CD4+ T cells was the Oncomine TCR Beta short-read assay. In TCRdb, the PCR reads were re-called with MiXCR into one record per CDR3 protein. Of more than 12,000 distinct CDR3 sequences listed, roughly 50% are singletons. With V trimmed by 6 bases and J by 3 bases, 8 bases remained unmatched. This CDR3 region has 15 residues. The data were taken from a study of vaccination and CD4 T cells after COVID-19. Background on the study: Sampling that followed vaccination took place a median about 75 days after dose two, within a range of 14 to 241. Regarding the study as a whole: The study found that a median around 86% of reactive clones in convalescent patients appeared only post-vaccination.

Sample: CD4+ T cells from blood, cultured in vitro. V and J are TRBV12-3 or TRBV12-4 and TRBJ1-2; 9 bases align to TRBD1. The source is a human donor who had recovered from COVID-19. CDR3 sequence (DNA): TGTGCCAGCAGAGGTGGGACAGGGATGGACTATGGCTACACCTTC. Translation: CASRGGTGMDYGYTF.